The TCR beta chain under discussion was sequenced for a study of shared clonotypes between healthy human individuals. Sequencing was performed with immunoSEQ multiplex PCR; in TCRdb, only in-frame clones are kept and a portion is missing. The sample carries a few million clones, about 90% recorded once. CDR3 size: 16 residues. The germline CDR1 and CDR2 sequences are SGHAT and FQNNGV. Between the trimmed V and J ends, which lost 5 bases and 1 base, there was a span of 15 bases. Adults of Caucasian background living in Nashville, Tennessee made up all donors. The sequence derives from a man aged 18 to 30 in good health. Some clones in this sample may be carry-over from other donors' samples. This sequence joins TRBV11-2 and TRBJ1-5; maybe TRBD1 (5 bases). The source material was naive CD4+ T cells from PBMCs. As to subset: CD45RA+ positively selected. The CDR3 DNA is TGTGCCAGCAGCCCAGGGTCCACATCCAGCAATCAGCCCCAGCATTTT. It encodes CASSPGSTSSNQPQHF. The variable domain in full, with the rest retrieved from reference TRBV11-2 and TRBJ1-5, is EAGVAQSPRYKIIEKRQSVAFWCNPISGHATLYWYQQILGQGPKLLIQFQNNGVVDDSQLPKDRFSAERLKGVDSTLKIQPAKLEDSAVYLCASSPGSTSSNQPQHFGDGTRLSIL.